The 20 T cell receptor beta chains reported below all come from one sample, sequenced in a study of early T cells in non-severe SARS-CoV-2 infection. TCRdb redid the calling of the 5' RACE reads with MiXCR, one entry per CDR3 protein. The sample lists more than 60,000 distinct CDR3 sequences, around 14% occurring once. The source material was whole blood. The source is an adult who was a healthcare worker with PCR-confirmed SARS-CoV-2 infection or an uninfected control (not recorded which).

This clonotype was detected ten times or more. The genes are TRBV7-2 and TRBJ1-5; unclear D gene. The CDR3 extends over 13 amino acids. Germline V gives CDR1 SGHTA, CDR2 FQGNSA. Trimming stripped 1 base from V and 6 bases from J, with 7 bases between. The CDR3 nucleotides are TGTGCCAGCAGCTTAGGGGGTAGTCAGCCCCAGCATTTT. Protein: CASSLGGSQPQHF.

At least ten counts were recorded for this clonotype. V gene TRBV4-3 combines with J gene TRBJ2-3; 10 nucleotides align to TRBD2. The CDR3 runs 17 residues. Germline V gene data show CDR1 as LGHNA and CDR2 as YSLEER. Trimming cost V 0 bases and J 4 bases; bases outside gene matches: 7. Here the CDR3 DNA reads TGCGCCAGCAGCCAAGATCTAGCGGGAGTGCGGGCAGATACGCAGTATTTT. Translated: CASSQDLAGVRADTQYF.

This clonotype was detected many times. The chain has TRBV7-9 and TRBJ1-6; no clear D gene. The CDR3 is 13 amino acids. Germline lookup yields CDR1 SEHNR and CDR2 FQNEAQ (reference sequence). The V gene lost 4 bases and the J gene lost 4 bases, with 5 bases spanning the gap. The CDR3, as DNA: TGTGCCAGCAGCTCAGAGTATAATTCACCCCTCCACTTT. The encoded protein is CASSSEYNSPLHF.

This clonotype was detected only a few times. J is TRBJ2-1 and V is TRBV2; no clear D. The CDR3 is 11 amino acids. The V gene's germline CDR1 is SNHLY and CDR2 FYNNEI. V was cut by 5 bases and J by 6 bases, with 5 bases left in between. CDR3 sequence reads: CASSYFNEQFF. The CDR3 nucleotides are TGTGCCAGCAGTTACTTCAATGAGCAGTTCTTC.

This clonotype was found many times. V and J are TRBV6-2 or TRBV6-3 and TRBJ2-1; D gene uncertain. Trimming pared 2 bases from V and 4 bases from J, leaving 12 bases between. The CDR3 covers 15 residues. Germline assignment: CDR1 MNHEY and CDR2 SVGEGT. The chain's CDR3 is CASSYGQVLYNEQFF. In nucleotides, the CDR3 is TGTGCCAGCAGTTACGGGCAGGTGTTGTACAATGAGCAGTTCTTC.

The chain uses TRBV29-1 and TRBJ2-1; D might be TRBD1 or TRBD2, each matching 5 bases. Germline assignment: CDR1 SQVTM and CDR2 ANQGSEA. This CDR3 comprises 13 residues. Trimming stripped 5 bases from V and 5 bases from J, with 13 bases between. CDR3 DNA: TGCAGCGTTCTGGGGACCCTTAACAATGAGCAGTTCTTC. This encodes CSVLGTLNNEQFF.

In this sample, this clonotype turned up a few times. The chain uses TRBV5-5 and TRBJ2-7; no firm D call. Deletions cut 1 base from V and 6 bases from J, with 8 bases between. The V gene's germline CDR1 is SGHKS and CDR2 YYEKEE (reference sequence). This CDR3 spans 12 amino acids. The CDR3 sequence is CASSLSLFEQYF. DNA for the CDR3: TGTGCCAGCAGCTTGAGTCTGTTCGAGCAGTACTTC. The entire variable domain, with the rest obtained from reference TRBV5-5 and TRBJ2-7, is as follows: DAGVTQSPTHLIKTRGQQVTLRCSPISGHKSVSWYQQVLGQGPQFIFQYYEKEERGRGNFPDRFSARQFPNYSSELNVNALLLGDSALYLCASSLSLFEQYFGPGTRLTVT.

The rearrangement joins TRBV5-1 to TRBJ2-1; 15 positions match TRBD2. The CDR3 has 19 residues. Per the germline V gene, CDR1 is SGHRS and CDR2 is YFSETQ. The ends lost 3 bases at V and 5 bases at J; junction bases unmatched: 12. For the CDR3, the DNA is TGCGCCAGCAGCTCCTACCCGGGACTAGCGGGAGGCGGCGACAATGAGCAGTTCTTC. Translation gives CASSSYPGLAGGGDNEQFF.

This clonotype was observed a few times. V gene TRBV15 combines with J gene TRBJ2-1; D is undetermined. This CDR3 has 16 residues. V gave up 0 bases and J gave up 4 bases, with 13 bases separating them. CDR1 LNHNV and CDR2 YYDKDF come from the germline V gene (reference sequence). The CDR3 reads CATSREGSNTYNEQFF. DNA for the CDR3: TGTGCCACCAGCAGAGAGGGCAGTAACACGTACAATGAGCAGTTCTTC. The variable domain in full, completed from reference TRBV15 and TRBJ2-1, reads DAMVIQNPRYQVTQFGKPVTLSCSQTLNHNVMYWYQQKSSQAPKLLFHYYDKDFNNEADTPDNFQSRRPNTSFCFLDIRSPGLGDTAMYLCATSREGSNTYNEQFFGPGTRLTVL.

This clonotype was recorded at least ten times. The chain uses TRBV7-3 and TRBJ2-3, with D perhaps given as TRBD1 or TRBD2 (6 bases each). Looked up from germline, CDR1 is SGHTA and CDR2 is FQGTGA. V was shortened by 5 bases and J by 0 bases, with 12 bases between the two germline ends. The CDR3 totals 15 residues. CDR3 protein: CASSLAGQSTDTQYF. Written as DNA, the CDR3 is TGTGCCAGCAGCCTTGCGGGACAAAGCACAGATACGCAGTATTTT.

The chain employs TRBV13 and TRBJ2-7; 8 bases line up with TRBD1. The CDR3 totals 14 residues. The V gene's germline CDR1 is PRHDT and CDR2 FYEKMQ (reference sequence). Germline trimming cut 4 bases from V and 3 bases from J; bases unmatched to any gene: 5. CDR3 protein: CASSYRTGIYEQYF. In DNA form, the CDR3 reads TGTGCCAGCAGCTACCGGACAGGGATCTACGAGCAGTACTTC. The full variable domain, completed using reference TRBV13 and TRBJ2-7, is AAGVIQSPRHLIKEKRETATLKCYPIPRHDTVYWYQQGPGQDPQFLISFYEKMQSDKGSIPDRFSAQQFSDYHSELNMSSLELGDSALYFCASSYRTGIYEQYFGPGTRLTVT.

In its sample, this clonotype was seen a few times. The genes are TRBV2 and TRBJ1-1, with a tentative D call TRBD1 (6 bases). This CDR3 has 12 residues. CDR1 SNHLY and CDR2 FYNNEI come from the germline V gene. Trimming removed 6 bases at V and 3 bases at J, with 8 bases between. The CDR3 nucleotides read TGTGCCAGCAGGGACAGATACACTGAAGCTTTCTTT. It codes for CASRDRYTEAFF.

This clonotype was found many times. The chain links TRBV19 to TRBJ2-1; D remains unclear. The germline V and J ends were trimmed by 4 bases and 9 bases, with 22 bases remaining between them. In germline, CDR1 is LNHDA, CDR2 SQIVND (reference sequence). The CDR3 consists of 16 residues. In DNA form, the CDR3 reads TGTGCCAGTAGTAGACGAAACGGACCGCAAAGAGGTGAGCAGTTCTTC. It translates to CASSRRNGPQRGEQFF.

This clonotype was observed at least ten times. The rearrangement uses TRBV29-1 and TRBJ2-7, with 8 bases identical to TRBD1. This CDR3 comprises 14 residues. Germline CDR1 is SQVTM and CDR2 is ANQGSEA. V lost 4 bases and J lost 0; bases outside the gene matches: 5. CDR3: CSVGTGRLSYEQYF. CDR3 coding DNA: TGCAGCGTTGGGACAGGGCGGCTCTCCTACGAGCAGTACTTC.

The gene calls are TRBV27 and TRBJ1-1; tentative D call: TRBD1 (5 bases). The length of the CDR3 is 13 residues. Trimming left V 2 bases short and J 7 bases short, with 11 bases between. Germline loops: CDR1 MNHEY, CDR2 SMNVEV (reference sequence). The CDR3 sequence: CASSLAGQIEAFF. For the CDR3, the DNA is TGTGCCAGCAGTTTAGCAGGGCAAATTGAAGCTTTCTTT.

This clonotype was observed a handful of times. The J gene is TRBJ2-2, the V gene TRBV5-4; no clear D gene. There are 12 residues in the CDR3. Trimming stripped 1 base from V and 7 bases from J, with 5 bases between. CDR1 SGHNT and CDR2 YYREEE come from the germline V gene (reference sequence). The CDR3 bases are TGTGCCAGCAGCTTGTACGGCGGGGAGCTGTTTTTT. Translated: CASSLYGGELFF. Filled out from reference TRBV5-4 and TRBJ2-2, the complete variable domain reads ETGVTQSPTHLIKTRGQQVTLRCSSQSGHNTVSWYQQALGQGPQFIFQYYREEENGRGNFPPRFSGLQFPNYSSELNVNALELDDSALYLCASSLYGGELFFGEGSRLTVL.

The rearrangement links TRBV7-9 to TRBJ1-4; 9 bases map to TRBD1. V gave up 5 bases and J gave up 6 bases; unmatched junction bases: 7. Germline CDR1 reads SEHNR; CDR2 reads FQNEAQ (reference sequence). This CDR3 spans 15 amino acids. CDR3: CASSLSWTGDEKLFF. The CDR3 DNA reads TGTGCCAGCAGCCTAAGTTGGACAGGGGATGAAAAACTGTTTTTT.

The CDR3 spells CASSTDRDYEQYF. DNA of the CDR3: TGCGCCAGCAGCACGGACAGAGACTACGAGCAGTACTTC. V gene TRBV5-1 combines with J gene TRBJ2-7, with a tentative D call TRBD1 (6 bases). The CDR3 is 13 residues long. Germline CDR1 is SGHRS and CDR2 is YFSETQ. With 4 bases removed from V and 3 bases from J, the gap between germline ends came to 11 bases.

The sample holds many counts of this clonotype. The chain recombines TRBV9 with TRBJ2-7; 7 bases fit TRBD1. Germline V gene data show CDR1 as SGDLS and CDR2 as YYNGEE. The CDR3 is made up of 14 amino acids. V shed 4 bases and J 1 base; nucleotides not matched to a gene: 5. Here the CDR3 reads CASSIGQASYEQYF. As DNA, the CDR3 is TGTGCCAGCAGCATAGGACAGGCTTCCTACGAGCAGTACTTC.

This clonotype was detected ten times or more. The CDR3 sequence is CASSLPRGREQYF. The CDR3 DNA is TGCGCCAGCAGCCTCCCGAGGGGGCGCGAGCAGTACTTC. The chain couples TRBV10-1 to TRBJ2-7; 7 bases match TRBD1. The germline CDR1 and CDR2 sequences are WNHNN and SYGVQD (reference sequence). The CDR3 spans 13 residues. The V segment lost 6 bases and the J segment 6 bases; nucleotides outside the gene matches: 8.